The 16 T cell receptor beta chains listed next were all sequenced from one sample in a study of T-cell reconstitution after alpha-beta-depleted transplantation in children. Using unique molecular identifiers, the investigators prepared the TCRbeta library. Each CDR3 protein gets one entry after TCRdb re-called the PCR reads with MiXCR. The data show roughly 790,000 distinct CDR3 sequences, roughly 16% seen once. The material sequenced was PBMCs, mostly from graft donor cells, taken 360 days after TCRalphabeta/CD19-depleted stem cell transplant. The receptors stem from a male patient younger than 18 who had a stem cell transplant for acute lymphoblastic leukemia, so the T cells may come from the graft donor.

The chain links TRBV10-2 to TRBJ2-1; 16 bases line up with TRBD2. CDR3 length equals 18 residues. V gave up 10 bases and J gave up 2 bases; unmatched junction bases: 11. CDR1 and CDR2 from the germline V gene are WSHSY and SAAADI. The CDR3 DNA sequence: TGCGCCACCCACACCGGGACTAGCGGGAGGGGACCCTACAATGAGCAGTTCTTC. The encoded protein is CATHTGTSGRGPYNEQFF.

This clonotype has just a few counts. The genes are TRBV6-5 and TRBJ1-5; maybe TRBD1 (6 bases). The CDR3 runs 16 residues. Germline values: CDR1 MNHEY, CDR2 SVGAGI. Trimming cost V 4 bases and J 4 bases, with 17 bases left between them. The CDR3 here is CASSSANRDWNQPQHF. The DNA for the CDR3 is TGTGCCAGCAGTTCAGCGAACAGGGATTGGAATCAGCCCCAGCATTTT.

This clonotype was found a few times. The chain uses TRBV7-6 and TRBJ2-7; possibly TRBD2 for D (6 bases). V lost 0 bases, J lost 0 bases, and 12 bases lay in between. CDR1 is SGHVS, CDR2 FNYEAQ, per germline. The CDR3 contains 16 residues. Here the CDR3 DNA reads TGTGCCAGCAGCTTAGCGCTAGCGAGTCCCTCCTACGAGCAGTACTTC. It encodes CASSLALASPSYEQYF.

At least ten counts were recorded for this clonotype. The genes are TRBV29-1 and TRBJ2-7; D not resolved. There are 13 residues in the CDR3. The V end was cut by 4 bases, the J end by 5 bases, with 15 bases between. CDR1 and CDR2 (germline): SQVTM, ANQGSEA. Here the CDR3 reads CSVGNGRLNEQYF. The CDR3, as DNA: TGCAGCGTTGGTAATGGGCGCTTAAACGAGCAGTACTTC.

This clonotype was detected only a few times. The rearrangement joins TRBV7-6 to TRBJ1-6; D perhaps matches TRBD1 (5 bases). The CDR3 extends over 16 amino acids. Trimming shortened V by 2 bases and J by 6 bases, and 14 bases separated the two germline ends. The germline gives CDR1 SGHVS, CDR2 FNYEAQ. As DNA, the CDR3 is TGTGCCAGCAGCTTAAGAAGGCACAGGACTAATTCACCCCTCCACTTT. Translation gives CASSLRRHRTNSPLHF.

This clonotype occurred a few times. This rearrangement joins TRBV19 to TRBJ2-3; TRBD2 agrees at 11 bases. The CDR3 contains 17 residues. J gave up 3 bases and V 1 base, and 6 bases lay outside the gene matches. Germline CDR1 and CDR2: LNHDA and SQIVND (reference sequence). DNA for the CDR3: TGTGCCAGTAGTATAGCCCTAGCTAGCGGGAGGACAGATACGCAGTATTTT. As protein: CASSIALASGRTDTQYF.

The gene calls are TRBV9 and TRBJ2-7, with 8 bases matching TRBD1. Looked up from germline, CDR1 is SGDLS and CDR2 is YYNGEE. J was trimmed by 5 bases and V by 3 bases; bases with no gene match: 7. The CDR3 is 14 amino acids. The CDR3 protein is CASSAPDREDEQYF. The DNA of the CDR3 is TGTGCCAGCAGCGCGCCGGACAGGGAAGACGAGCAGTACTTC. Based on the CDR3 plus reference TRBV9 and TRBJ2-7, the full variable domain is DSGVTQTPKHLITATGQRVTLRCSPRSGDLSVYWYQQSLDQGLQFLIQYYNGEERAKGNILERFSAQQFPDLHSELNLSSLELGDSALYFCASSAPDREDEQYFGPGTRLTVT.

A few counts support this clonotype. The rearrangement joins TRBV20-1 to TRBJ2-4, with D possibly being TRBD2 (5 bases). Trimming shortened V by 6 bases and J by 0 bases, and 12 bases separated the two germline ends. This CDR3 has 14 amino acids. Germline-derived CDR1 and CDR2 are DFQATT and SNEGSKA (reference sequence). The CDR3 sequence: CSASLGLAKNIQYF. The CDR3, as DNA: TGCAGTGCCAGCCTAGGACTAGCCAAAAACATTCAGTACTTC.

This clonotype has at least ten counts. The J gene is TRBJ2-5, the V gene TRBV5-1; possible D gene TRBD1, 6 bases. Trimming pared 3 bases from V and 4 bases from J, leaving 10 bases between. The CDR3 runs 13 residues. Germline V gene lookup returns CDR1 SGHRS and CDR2 YFSETQ. The CDR3 reads CASSSTGPETQYF. Written as DNA, the CDR3 is TGCGCCAGCAGCTCCACAGGGCCAGAGACCCAGTACTTC.

This clonotype occurred a few times. The chain couples TRBV5-1 to TRBJ2-7; 11 bases are shared with TRBD1. The germline V gene encodes CDR1 SGHRS and CDR2 YFSETQ. The length of the CDR3 is 16 residues. The ends lost 1 base at V and 0 bases at J; junction bases unmatched: 3. The CDR3, as DNA: TGCGCCAGCAGCTTGCCGGGACAGGGGGGCTCCTACGAGCAGTACTTC. Translation gives CASSLPGQGGSYEQYF.

The chain couples TRBV2 to TRBJ2-5; 7 bases are shared with TRBD1. CDR3 size: 13 residues. With V trimmed by 7 bases and J by 3 bases, 5 bases remained unmatched. The germline CDR1 and CDR2 sequences are SNHLY and FYNNEI. CDR3 coding DNA: TGTGCCAGCACCACCGGGACAGAAGAGACCCAGTACTTC. It yields the protein CASTTGTEETQYF. The complete variable domain, with remaining parts taken from reference TRBV2 and TRBJ2-5, reads EPEVTQTPSHQVTQMGQEVILRCVPISNHLYFYWYRQILGQKVEFLVSFYNNEISEKSEIFDDQFSVERPDGSNFTLKIRSTKLEDSAMYFCASTTGTEETQYFGPGTRLLVL.

This clonotype has at least ten counts. This rearrangement joins TRBV13 to TRBJ2-4, with 7 nucleotides matching TRBD1. The CDR3 has 14 residues. The ends lost 5 bases at V and 0 bases at J; junction bases unmatched: 1. Germline CDR1 and CDR2: PRHDT and FYEKMQ (reference sequence). CDR3 residues: CASSHRGAKNIQYF. CDR3 DNA sequence: TGTGCCAGCAGCCACAGGGGAGCCAAAAACATTCAGTACTTC.

This clonotype appeared a few times. The chain recombines TRBV12-3 or TRBV12-4 with TRBJ1-2; D is ambiguous. The CDR3 totals 14 residues. Trimming cost V 6 bases and J 3 bases, with 14 bases left between them. The CDR3 sequence is CASSLRKMDYGYTF. CDR3 sequence (DNA): TGTGCCAGCAGCCTACGGAAGATGGACTATGGCTACACCTTC.

This clonotype was counted many times. The chain has TRBV5-1 and TRBJ1-6, with D possibly TRBD1 on 5 matching bases. V lost 4 bases, J lost 7 bases, and 15 bases lay in between. The CDR3 is 15 residues long. Germline CDR1 and CDR2: SGHRS and YFSETQ. The chain's CDR3 is CASSAARETNSPLHF. The CDR3 DNA sequence: TGCGCCAGCAGCGCTGCCAGGGAGACAAATTCACCCCTCCACTTT.

The rearrangement joins TRBV5-1 to TRBJ2-1, with 11 bases matching TRBD1. The CDR3 has 14 residues. The V and J ends lost 0 bases and 14 bases, in that order; junction bases with no gene match: 7. Germline V lookup: CDR1 SGHRS, CDR2 YFSETQ. The CDR3 nucleotides read TGCGCCAGCAGCTTGGCTACTCCGGGACAGGGGGAGTTCTTC. It specifies CASSLATPGQGEFF.

A few counts support this clonotype. The rearrangement links TRBV5-1 to TRBJ1-1, with a possible D match to TRBD1 (5 bases). This CDR3 comprises 15 residues. Germline V gene data show CDR1 as SGHRS and CDR2 as YFSETQ. Trimming removed 4 bases at V and 1 base at J, with 14 bases between. The CDR3 DNA reads TGCGCCAGCAGCATTGGACACCGGGGGAACACTGAAGCTTTCTTT. Its translation is CASSIGHRGNTEAFF.